The entry that follows covers one T cell receptor (beta chain) sequence. Its antigen is as yet unknown. The method was immunoSEQ multiplex PCR; TCRdb's version includes in-frame clones alone and lacks a portion of them. Of 15,000 to 20,000 clones listed, about 84% were seen once; the top ten hold roughly a quarter. The data originate from a study of radiotherapy plus CTLA-4 blockade in lung cancer. On the study more broadly: Patients showed objective responses in about 18% of cases and disease control in under 35%.

Focal radiation plus CTLA-4 blockade with ipilimumab was given to patients with chemo-refractory metastatic non-small-cell lung cancer. Study-wide findings and caveats: Peripheral blood showed expansion of tumor-derived TCR clones after radiotherapy and ipilimumab. In blood, early T cell clone dynamics reportedly predicted response best, together with interferon-beta.

The CDR3 covers 15 residues. The V gene lost 2 bases and the J gene lost 12 bases, with 17 bases spanning the gap. Looked up from germline, CDR1 is SGHTA and CDR2 is FQGNSA. The clonotype comes from a human donor with non-small cell lung cancer whose response to radiotherapy plus ipilimumab could not be evaluated. The gene calls are TRBV7-2 and TRBJ1-6; no clear D gene. Sequencing used peripheral blood, obtained from a patient treated with radiotherapy plus ipilimumab. The CDR3 spells CASSLRETLTLPLHF. The CDR3 coding sequence is TGTGCCAGCAGCTTACGGGAGACCCTCACCCTACCCCTCCACTTT.